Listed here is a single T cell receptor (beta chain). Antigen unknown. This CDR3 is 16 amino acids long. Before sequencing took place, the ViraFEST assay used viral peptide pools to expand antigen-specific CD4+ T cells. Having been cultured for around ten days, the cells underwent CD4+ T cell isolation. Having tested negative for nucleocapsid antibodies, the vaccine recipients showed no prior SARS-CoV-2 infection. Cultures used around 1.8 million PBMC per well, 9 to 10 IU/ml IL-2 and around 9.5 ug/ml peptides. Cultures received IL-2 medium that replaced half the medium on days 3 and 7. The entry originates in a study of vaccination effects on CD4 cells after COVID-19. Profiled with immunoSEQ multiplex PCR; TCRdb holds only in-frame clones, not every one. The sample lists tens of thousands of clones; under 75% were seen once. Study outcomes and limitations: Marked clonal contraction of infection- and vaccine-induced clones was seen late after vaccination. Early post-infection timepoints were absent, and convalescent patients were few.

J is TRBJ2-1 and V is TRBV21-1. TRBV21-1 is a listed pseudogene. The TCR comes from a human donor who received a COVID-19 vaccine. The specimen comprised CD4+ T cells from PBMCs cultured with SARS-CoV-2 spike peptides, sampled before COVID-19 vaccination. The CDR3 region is CASSKAIGTSYNEQFF. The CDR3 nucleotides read TGTGCCAGCAGCAAAGCCATTGGTACCTCCTACAATGAGCAGTTCTTC.